This TCR beta chain emerged from a study of blood T cells in healthy people across ages. In the study overall: Per two T cells, about one barcoded beta molecule was captured through template switching. Study-wide results and limits: Age brought a roughly linear fall in TCR beta diversity measured per million T cells.

Germline CDR1 is LGHDT and CDR2 is YNNKEL (reference sequence). This CDR3 spans 15 amino acids. A J-beta primer mix and a sample-barcoded 5' primer were used in a second PCR of about 6 to 12 cycles. Each cDNA molecule, via a template-switch adaptor with 12 random nucleotides, was tagged. One entry per CDR3 protein results from TCRdb running MiXCR on the 5' RACE reads. Among about 800,000 distinct CDR3 sequences, roughly 25% were seen once, and the ten largest hold around 3.6%. Donors were healthy Caucasian individuals from Russia aged about 6 to 90. Points on this clonotype: The antigen remains unidentified.

The sample was also reused in another study, on T cells of mothers and their children.

This clonotype was sampled from a boy under 18 in good health. The chain is built from TRBV3-1 and TRBJ2-5; D possibly corresponds to TRBD2 (6 bases). Matching the DNA end better, TRBJ2-1 makes the J call doubtful. The sample was blood. Here the CDR3 DNA reads TGTGCCAGCAGCCAAGCGGGAGTGGGTAACAATGAGCAGTTCTTC. Translating it yields CASSQAGVGNNEQFF.